This is a list of T cell receptor beta chains from one sample in a study of T cells in Graves' hyperthyroidism and ophthalmopathy. One entry per CDR3 protein, called by TCRdb with MiXCR from the multiplex PCR reads. This table has approximately 640,000 distinct CDR3 sequences, 45% appearing once. Specimen: peripheral blood or thyroid tissue (not recorded which). The source of these receptors is an adult man with Graves' disease, either hyperthyroidism or ophthalmopathy (not recorded which). CDR3s include the opening cysteine and the closing phenylalanine or tryptophan. The D gene is left open where the match is weak. Clone size appears in some rows only: once, few, many, or a class for an expanded clone.

v_call: TRBV7-2; d_call: TRBD2; j_call: TRBJ2-7; clone_size: once; cdr3_aa: CASSPGLAGGFYEQYF; cdr3_nt: TGTGCCAGCAGCCCGGGACTAGCGGGAGGGTTTTACGAGCAGTACTTC
v_call: TRBV14; d_call: TRBD1; j_call: TRBJ1-2; clone_size: few; cdr3_aa: CASSQWTGNYGYTF; cdr3_nt: TGTGCCAGCAGCCAATGGACAGGGAACTATGGCTACACCTTC
v_call: TRBV7-9; d_call: NA; j_call: TRBJ2-7; clone_size: many; cdr3_aa: CASSPGTYYEQYF; cdr3_nt: TGTGCCAGCAGCCCCGGGACATACTACGAGCAGTACTTC
v_call: TRBV25-1; d_call: NA; j_call: TRBJ1-6; clone_size: NA; cdr3_aa: CASSLWNSPLHF; cdr3_nt: TGTGCCAGCTCACTTTGGAATTCACCCCTCCACTTT
v_call: TRBV29-1; d_call: TRBD1; j_call: TRBJ1-2; clone_size: NA; cdr3_aa: CIVAKFVGGEYGYTF; cdr3_nt: TGCATCGTTGCTAAATTCGTAGGGGGCGAGTACGGCTACACCTTC
v_call: TRBV7-2; d_call: NA; j_call: TRBJ2-6; clone_size: many; cdr3_aa: CASSPYTSGSGANVLTF; cdr3_nt: TGTGCCAGCAGCCCATACACGTCAGGCTCTGGGGCCAACGTCCTGACTTTC
v_call: TRBV2; d_call: NA; j_call: TRBJ1-6; clone_size: NA; cdr3_aa: CASSPRGENSPLHF; cdr3_nt: TGTGCCAGCAGCCCAAGGGGGGAGAACTCACCCCTCCACTTT
v_call: TRBV10-3; d_call: NA; j_call: TRBJ1-3; clone_size: few; cdr3_aa: CASSRRGFGNTIYF; cdr3_nt: TGTGCCAGCAGTAGACGGGGCTTTGGAAACACCATATATTTT
v_call: TRBV5-1; d_call: NA; j_call: TRBJ2-7; clone_size: NA; cdr3_aa: CASSPGSTGPYEQYF; cdr3_nt: TGCGCCAGCAGCCCCGGGTCGACGGGGCCCTACGAGCAGTACTTC
v_call: TRBV11-2; d_call: NA; j_call: TRBJ2-7; clone_size: few; cdr3_aa: CASSLALGDGSYEQYF; cdr3_nt: TGTGCCAGCAGCTTAGCATTAGGGGATGGGTCCTACGAGCAGTACTTC
v_call: TRBV25-1; d_call: NA; j_call: TRBJ1-1; clone_size: NA; cdr3_aa: CASSEQGTQNTEAFF; cdr3_nt: TGTGCCAGCAGTGAACAGGGGACACAGAACACTGAAGCTTTCTTT
v_call: TRBV7-8; d_call: NA; j_call: TRBJ1-5; clone_size: many; cdr3_aa: CASSSLWGQPQHF; cdr3_nt: TGTGCCAGCAGCTCCTTGTGGGGGCAGCCCCAGCATTTT
v_call: TRBV25-1; d_call: NA; j_call: TRBJ1-2; clone_size: NA; cdr3_aa: CASRGERVGYTF; cdr3_nt: TGTGCCAGCAGAGGAGAAAGGGTTGGCTACACCTTC
v_call: TRBV20-1; d_call: TRBD2; j_call: TRBJ2-5; clone_size: many; cdr3_aa: CSARAGGLEETQYF; cdr3_nt: TGCAGTGCTAGGGCGGGGGGCCTTGAAGAGACCCAGTACTTC
v_call: TRBV29-1; d_call: TRBD1; j_call: TRBJ1-1; clone_size: many; cdr3_aa: CSAKAGTGNTEAFF; cdr3_nt: TGCAGCGCCAAAGCCGGGACAGGGAACACTGAAGCTTTCTTT
v_call: TRBV7-9; d_call: NA; j_call: TRBJ1-1; clone_size: many; cdr3_aa: CASSGTPGNTEAFF; cdr3_nt: TGTGCCAGCTCCGGGACACCAGGAAACACTGAAGCTTTCTTT
v_call: TRBV2; d_call: TRBD1; j_call: TRBJ2-7; clone_size: NA; cdr3_aa: CASRGTGKYKQYF; cdr3_nt: TGTGCCAGCCGCGGGACAGGGAAGTACAAGCAGTACTTC
v_call: TRBV29-1; d_call: TRBD1; j_call: TRBJ1-4; clone_size: many; cdr3_aa: CSVGQGREKLFF; cdr3_nt: TGCAGCGTGGGACAGGGTCGGGAAAAACTGTTTTTT
v_call: TRBV19; d_call: NA; j_call: TRBJ1-6; clone_size: many; cdr3_aa: CASIGGAYNSPLHF; cdr3_nt: TGTGCCAGTATCGGGGGGGCTTACAATTCACCCCTCCACTTT
v_call: TRBV7-2; d_call: TRBD2; j_call: TRBJ2-7; clone_size: many; cdr3_aa: CASSLTSGGTSYEQYF; cdr3_nt: TGTGCCAGCAGCCTAACTAGCGGGGGAACCTCCTACGAGCAGTACTTC
v_call: TRBV2; d_call: NA; j_call: TRBJ1-6; clone_size: many; cdr3_aa: CASSEEGFQPLHF; cdr3_nt: TGTGCCAGCAGTGAAGAAGGTTTTCAGCCCCTCCACTTT
v_call: TRBV10-1; d_call: NA; j_call: TRBJ2-5; clone_size: NA; cdr3_aa: CASSERGNQETQYF; cdr3_nt: TGCGCCAGCAGTGAGCGGGGAAACCAAGAGACCCAGTACTTC
v_call: TRBV11-2; d_call: NA; j_call: TRBJ1-4; clone_size: few; cdr3_aa: CASSLAPSTGREKLFF; cdr3_nt: TGTGCCAGCAGTTTGGCCCCGTCCACTGGTCGGGAAAAACTGTTTTTT
v_call: TRBV29-1; d_call: NA; j_call: TRBJ2-7; clone_size: once; cdr3_aa: CSVRLSYEQYF; cdr3_nt: TGCAGCGTTCGACTATCCTACGAGCAGTACTTC
v_call: TRBV19; d_call: NA; j_call: TRBJ1-1; clone_size: few; cdr3_aa: CASSAWRNTEAFF; cdr3_nt: TGTGCCAGTAGTGCCTGGAGGAACACTGAAGCTTTCTTT
v_call: TRBV9; d_call: NA; j_call: TRBJ2-7; clone_size: NA; cdr3_aa: CASSSGDSLEQYF; cdr3_nt: TGTGCCAGCAGCTCGGGGGACAGCCTCGAGCAGTACTTC
v_call: TRBV7-8; d_call: NA; j_call: TRBJ1-6; clone_size: NA; cdr3_aa: CASSFGTLSYNSPLHF; cdr3_nt: TGTGCCAGCAGTTTTGGAACCCTCTCCTATAATTCACCCCTCCACTTT
v_call: TRBV7-2; d_call: NA; j_call: TRBJ1-6; clone_size: many; cdr3_aa: CATRSLDPNSPLHF; cdr3_nt: TGTGCCACCAGAAGTCTAGACCCTAATTCACCCCTCCACTTT
v_call: TRBV4-2; d_call: NA; j_call: TRBJ1-2; clone_size: NA; cdr3_aa: CASSPKNYGYTF; cdr3_nt: TGTGCCAGCAGCCCAAAAAACTATGGCTACACCTTC
v_call: TRBV5-5; d_call: TRBD1; j_call: TRBJ2-5; clone_size: NA; cdr3_aa: CASSRSGTGPETQYF; cdr3_nt: TGTGCCAGCAGCCGGAGCGGGACAGGGCCGGAGACCCAGTACTTC
v_call: TRBV29-1; d_call: TRBD1; j_call: TRBJ1-2; clone_size: NA; cdr3_aa: CSSPGQVSPNYGYTF; cdr3_nt: TGCAGTTCGCCGGGACAGGTCTCCCCTAACTATGGCTACACCTTC
v_call: TRBV20-1; d_call: NA; j_call: TRBJ1-4; clone_size: many; cdr3_aa: CSARRTVNEKLFF; cdr3_nt: TGCAGTGCTAGACGGACGGTGAATGAAAAACTGTTTTTT
v_call: TRBV7-2; d_call: TRBD1; j_call: TRBJ2-7; clone_size: NA; cdr3_aa: CASSTDRVERDYEQYF; cdr3_nt: TGTGCCAGCAGTACCGACAGGGTAGAGAGAGATTACGAGCAGTACTTC
v_call: TRBV20-1; d_call: TRBD1; j_call: TRBJ1-5; clone_size: NA; cdr3_aa: CSAGDRGSGNQPQHF; cdr3_nt: TGCAGTGCTGGTGACAGGGGAAGCGGCAATCAGCCCCAGCATTTT
v_call: TRBV6-6; d_call: NA; j_call: TRBJ2-7; clone_size: many; cdr3_aa: CASSYAGYEQYF; cdr3_nt: TGTGCCAGCAGTTACGCGGGTTACGAGCAGTACTTC
v_call: TRBV29-1; d_call: NA; j_call: TRBJ1-2; clone_size: NA; cdr3_aa: CSVDTGGGGYTF; cdr3_nt: TGCAGCGTTGACACCGGGGGCGGCGGCTACACCTTC
v_call: TRBV6-6; d_call: TRBD1; j_call: TRBJ1-5; clone_size: few; cdr3_aa: CASSYWTGVNQPQHF; cdr3_nt: TGTGCCAGCAGTTACTGGACAGGGGTTAATCAGCCCCAGCATTTT
v_call: TRBV6-6; d_call: NA; j_call: TRBJ2-7; clone_size: many; cdr3_aa: CASSYWGEQYF; cdr3_nt: TGTGCCAGCAGTTACTGGGGCGAGCAGTACTTC
v_call: TRBV2; d_call: NA; j_call: TRBJ2-7; clone_size: NA; cdr3_aa: CASSPRGGLQEQYF; cdr3_nt: TGTGCCAGCTCACCCAGGGGAGGGCTACAAGAGCAGTACTTC
v_call: TRBV7-3; d_call: NA; j_call: TRBJ1-6; clone_size: many; cdr3_aa: CASSLTRQNSPLHF; cdr3_nt: TGTGCCAGCAGCTTAACGCGACAGAATTCACCCCTCCACTTT
v_call: TRBV7-9; d_call: NA; j_call: TRBJ1-5; clone_size: many; cdr3_aa: CASSPGRDNQPQHF; cdr3_nt: TGTGCCAGCAGCCCCGGACGGGACAATCAGCCCCAGCATTTT
v_call: TRBV29-1; d_call: NA; j_call: TRBJ2-7; clone_size: NA; cdr3_aa: CSVNTGRYYEQYF; cdr3_nt: TGCAGCGTCAACACAGGACGATACTACGAGCAGTACTTC
v_call: TRBV11-2; d_call: TRBD1; j_call: TRBJ1-4; clone_size: few; cdr3_aa: CASSPWTGNAKKLFF; cdr3_nt: TGTGCCAGCTCACCATGGACAGGGAACGCTAAAAAACTGTTTTTT
v_call: TRBV7-2; d_call: NA; j_call: TRBJ2-7; clone_size: NA; cdr3_aa: CASSPGDVGRHEQYF; cdr3_nt: TGTGCCAGCAGCCCTGGTGATGTGGGGCGCCACGAGCAGTACTTC
v_call: TRBV29-1; d_call: TRBD1; j_call: TRBJ1-2; clone_size: NA; cdr3_aa: CSVVGGQGAYDGYTF; cdr3_nt: TGCAGCGTTGTTGGGGGGCAGGGGGCATATGATGGCTACACCTTC
v_call: TRBV2; d_call: NA; j_call: TRBJ1-4; clone_size: many; cdr3_aa: CASRTEKLFF; cdr3_nt: TGTGCCAGCAGGACGGAAAAACTGTTTTTT
v_call: TRBV10-1; d_call: NA; j_call: TRBJ1-2; clone_size: NA; cdr3_aa: CASSEGRDYGYTF; cdr3_nt: TGCGCCAGCAGTGAGGGCCGTGACTATGGCTACACCTTC
v_call: TRBV6-6; d_call: NA; j_call: TRBJ2-7; clone_size: few; cdr3_aa: CASSLRGVLRSYEQYF; cdr3_nt: TGTGCCAGCAGTTTAAGGGGGGTGCTCCGCTCCTACGAGCAGTACTTC